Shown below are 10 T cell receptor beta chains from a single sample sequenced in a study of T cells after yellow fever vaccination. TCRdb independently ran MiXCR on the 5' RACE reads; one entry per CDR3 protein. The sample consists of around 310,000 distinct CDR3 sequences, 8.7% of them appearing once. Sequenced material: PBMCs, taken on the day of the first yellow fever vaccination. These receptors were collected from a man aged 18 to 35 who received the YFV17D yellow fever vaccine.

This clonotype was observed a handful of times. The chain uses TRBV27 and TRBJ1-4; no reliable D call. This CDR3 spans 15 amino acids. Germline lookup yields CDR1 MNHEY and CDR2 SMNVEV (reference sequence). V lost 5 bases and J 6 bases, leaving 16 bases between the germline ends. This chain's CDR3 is CASSIRGSSYEKLFF. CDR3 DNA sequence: TGTGCCAGCAGTATCCGGGGTAGCTCTTATGAAAAACTGTTTTTT.

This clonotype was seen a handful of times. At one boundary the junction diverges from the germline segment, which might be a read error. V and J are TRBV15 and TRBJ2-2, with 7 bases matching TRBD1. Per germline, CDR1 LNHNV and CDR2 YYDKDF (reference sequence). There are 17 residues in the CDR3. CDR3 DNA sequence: TGTGCCACCAGCCGAGACAGGGCCCTCCAGAGGACCGGGGAGCTGTTTTTT. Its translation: CATSRDRALQRTGELFF.

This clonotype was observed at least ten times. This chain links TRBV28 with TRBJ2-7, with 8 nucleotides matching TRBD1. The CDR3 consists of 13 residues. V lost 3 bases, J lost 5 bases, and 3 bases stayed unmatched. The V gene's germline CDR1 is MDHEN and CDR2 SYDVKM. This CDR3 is CASSFDRGHEQYV. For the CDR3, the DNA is TGTGCCAGCAGTTTTGACAGGGGCCACGAGCAGTACGTC.

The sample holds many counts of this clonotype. The CDR3 region is CSALQAGLNQPQHF. The CDR3 DNA reads as TGCAGTGCCCTTCAAGCCGGCCTCAATCAGCCCCAGCATTTT. The chain links TRBV20-1 to TRBJ1-5, with D uncertain. Looked up from germline, CDR1 is DFQATT and CDR2 is SNEGSKA (reference sequence). The CDR3 runs 14 residues. V was trimmed by 6 bases and J by 3 bases, leaving 15 bases between them.

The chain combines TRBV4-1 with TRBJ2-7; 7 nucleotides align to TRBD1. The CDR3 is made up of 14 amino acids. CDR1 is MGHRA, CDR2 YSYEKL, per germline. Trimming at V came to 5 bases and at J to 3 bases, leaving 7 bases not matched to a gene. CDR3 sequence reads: CASSFETGLYEQYF. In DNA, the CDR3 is TGCGCCAGCAGCTTTGAGACAGGGCTCTACGAGCAGTACTTC.

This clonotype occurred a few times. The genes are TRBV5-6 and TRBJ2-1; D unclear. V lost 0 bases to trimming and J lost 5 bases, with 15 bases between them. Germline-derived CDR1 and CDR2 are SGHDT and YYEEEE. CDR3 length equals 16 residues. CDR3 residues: CASSLARHRQDNEQFF. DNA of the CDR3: TGTGCCAGCAGCTTGGCCCGTCACCGACAAGACAATGAGCAGTTCTTC.

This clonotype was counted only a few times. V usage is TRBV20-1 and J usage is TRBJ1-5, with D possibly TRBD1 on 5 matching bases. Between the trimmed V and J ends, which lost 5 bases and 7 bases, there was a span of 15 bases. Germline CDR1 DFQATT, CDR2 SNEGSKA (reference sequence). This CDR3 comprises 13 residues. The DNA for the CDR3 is TGCAGTGCTTCCGGGACCCTGGGACAGCCCCAGCATTTT. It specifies CSASGTLGQPQHF.

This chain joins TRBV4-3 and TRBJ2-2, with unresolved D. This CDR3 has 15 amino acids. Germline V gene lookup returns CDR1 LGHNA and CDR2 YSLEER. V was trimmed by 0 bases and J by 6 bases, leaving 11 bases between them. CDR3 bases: TGCGCCAGCAGCCAAGATCAGCAGTGGGCCGGGGAGCTGTTTTTT. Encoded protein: CASSQDQQWAGELFF.

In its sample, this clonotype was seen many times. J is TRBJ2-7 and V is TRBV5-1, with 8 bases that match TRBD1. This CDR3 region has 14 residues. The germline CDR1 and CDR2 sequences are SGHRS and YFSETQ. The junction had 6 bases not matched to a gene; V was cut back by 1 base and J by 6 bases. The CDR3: CASSLWTGRSEQYF. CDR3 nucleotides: TGCGCCAGCAGCTTGTGGACAGGGCGTTCCGAGCAGTACTTC.

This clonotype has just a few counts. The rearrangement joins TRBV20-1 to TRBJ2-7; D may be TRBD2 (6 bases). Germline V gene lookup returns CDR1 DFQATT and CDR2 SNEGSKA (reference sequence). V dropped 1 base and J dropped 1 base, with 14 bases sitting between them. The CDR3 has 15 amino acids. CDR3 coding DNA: TGCAGTGCTAGAGGGCTAGTCGGGGGATCCTACGAGCAGTACGTC. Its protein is CSARGLVGGSYEQYV.